Below, one TCR beta chain is given with its context. This entry comes from a study of blood T cell repertoires in COVID-19. Method: immunoSEQ multiplex PCR; TCRdb's copy keeps in-frame clones and lacks some. The sample lists about 240,000 clones, roughly 82% seen once, with 9% to 15% in the top ten. V lost 1 base, J lost 3 bases, and 13 bases stayed unmatched. Germline V gives CDR1 MNHNS, CDR2 SASEGT. The CDR3 extends over 20 amino acids. Specimen: peripheral blood. The receptor's source is a man older than 75 with acute or convalescent COVID-19. The chain links TRBV6-1 to TRBJ2-2, with 11 bases identical to TRBD2. CDR3 in DNA: TGTGCCAGCAGTGAAGGGATAAGTAAGGGACTAGCGGTTTACACCGGGGAGCTGTTTTTT. Protein: CASSEGISKGLAVYTGELFF.